The T cell receptor (beta chain) described here comes from a study of T cells in Graves' hyperthyroidism and ophthalmopathy. Study-wide context: Peripheral blood was collected at initial diagnosis, before any treatment.

This clonotype turned up a few times. Its antigen is unidentified. Patients aged 18 to 65 with hyperthyroidism were newly diagnosed, with duration under 2 months. Every diagnosis used clinical symptoms, serum thyroxine and TRAb, thyroid ultrasound and orbital computed tomography. V lost 3 bases to trimming and J lost 9 bases; unmatched junction nucleotides: 8. This CDR3 is built from 15 residues. Germline CDR1 and CDR2: SQVTM and ANQGSEA. Study results and caveats: A model built on 13 V-J features separated ophthalmopathy from stable hyperthyroidism.

The TCR beta CDR3 regions underwent amplification using RNA transcripts as the source. Initially, a first-round RT-PCR of the TCR CDR3 employed the HTBI primer set. TCRdb redid the calling of the multiplex PCR reads with MiXCR, one entry per CDR3 protein. This sample has roughly 380,000 distinct CDR3 sequences, with about 13% found just once. The source is a woman younger than 35 with Graves' hyperthyroidism. The material sequenced was blood. V is TRBV29-1 and J is TRBJ2-1; TRBD2 matches at 13 bases. CDR3 sequence (DNA): TGCAGCGTTGATCCTTGGACTAGCGGGAGTAGTGAGCAGTTCTTC. Translation gives CSVDPWTSGSSEQFF.